This TCR beta chain was obtained from a study of post-analysis software for immune sequencing data. Study-wide context: Included courses were relapsing-remitting and secondary progressive multiple sclerosis; progressive-relapsing multiple sclerosis was also included.

Unique-molecular-identifier-tagged TCR beta cDNA libraries were used. It was from roughly 1.1 to 9.2 million T cells that about half a million cDNA molecules came. TCRdb re-called the PCR reads with MiXCR, one entry per CDR3 protein. The repertoire holds approximately 690,000 distinct CDR3 sequences, with 55% to 60% as singletons. A note on this clonotype: Its antigen is not known.

Study-level findings and limits: Patients used about five TRBV segments, including TRBV5-6, TRBV5-1 and TRBV20-1, more often than controls. When the samples were clustered directly with F measure, those that had been prepared in the same batch showed strong co-clustering. Those with multiple sclerosis, the patient group, showed significantly lower normalized Chao1 diversity than controls.

V shed 2 bases and J shed 4 bases, with 14 bases lying between them. The CDR3 length is 15 residues. Germline loops: CDR1 MNHEY, CDR2 SVGEGT. Sequencing input: blood. The source of this sequence is a girl aged 2 to 9 with multiple sclerosis. The chain recombines TRBV6-2 or TRBV6-3 with TRBJ1-2, with unresolved D. DNA for the CDR3: TGTGCCAGCAGTTACGCGAGGGTGGCGGGCTATGGCTACACCTTC. Translated, it gives CASSYARVAGYGYTF.